One sample yielded the 22 T cell receptor beta chains listed below, sequenced in a study of blood T cells in healthy people across ages. It was with a sample-barcoded 5' primer and a J-beta primer mix that a second PCR of roughly 7 to 12 cycles was run. A single record per CDR3 protein comes from TCRdb applying MiXCR to the 5' RACE reads. The data contain 1.5 million or so distinct CDR3 sequences, 40% to 50% of them singletons. What was sequenced was blood. The receptors stem from a woman aged 18-29 years in good health.

Note on this clonotype: A much larger clone lies one base from this, so it may be a read error. The rearrangement uses TRBV7-2 and TRBJ1-5; D uncertain. The CDR3 totals 15 residues. CDR1 SGHTA and CDR2 FQGNSA come from the germline V gene. The CDR3: CASSLAGYSKQPQHF. The CDR3 coding sequence is TGTGCCAGCAGCTTAGCGGGGTATAGCAAGCAGCCCCAGCATTTT.

V is TRBV9 and J is TRBJ1-2, with TRBD1 as a possible D gene (5 bases). CDR1 and CDR2 (germline): SGDLS, YYNGEE. CDR3 size: 12 residues. V shed 3 bases and J shed 6 bases, with 9 bases lying between them. CDR3: CASSEGRDGYTF. The CDR3 DNA follows: TGTGCCAGCAGCGAGGGACGGGATGGCTACACCTTC. The full variable domain, rest sourced from reference TRBV9 and TRBJ1-2, is DSGVTQTPKHLITATGQRVTLRCSPRSGDLSVYWYQQSLDQGLQFLIQYYNGEERAKGNILERFSAQQFPDLHSELNLSSLELGDSALYFCASSEGRDGYTFGSGTRLTVV.

This rearrangement joins TRBV7-9 to TRBJ2-5, with D unresolved. Trimming removed 4 bases at V and 11 bases at J, with 20 bases between. This CDR3 region has 14 residues. Germline CDR1 and CDR2: SEHNR and FQNEAQ (reference sequence). CDR3: CASSSFRAPIEQYF. DNA of the CDR3: TGTGCCAGCAGCTCCTTCCGGGCCCCCATTGAGCAGTACTTC.

The CDR3 DNA reads as TGTGCCAGCAGCCCGGAACTAGCGGGAGGGCCGGGCACCGGGGAGCTGTTTTTT. This encodes CASSPELAGGPGTGELFF. The J gene is TRBJ2-2, the V gene TRBV3-1; 13 bases line up with TRBD2. Germline V gene lookup returns CDR1 LGHDT and CDR2 YNNKEL (reference sequence). CDR3 length equals 18 residues. Trimming at V came to 4 bases and at J to 4 bases, leaving 9 bases not matched to a gene. Drawing the rest from reference TRBV3-1 and TRBJ2-2, the complete variable domain is DTAVSQTPKYLVTQMGNDKSIKCEQNLGHDTMYWYKQDSKKFLKIMFSYNNKELIINETVPNRFSPKSPDKAHLNLHINSLELGDSAVYFCASSPELAGGPGTGELFFGEGSRLTVL.

This clonotype has only a few counts. The rearrangement uses TRBV20-1 and TRBJ1-1; 7 nucleotides agree with TRBD1. After removal of 1 base from V and 1 base from J, the junction contained 3 bases not matched to a gene. CDR1 and CDR2 from the germline V gene are DFQATT and SNEGSKA (reference sequence). CDR3 length: 14 residues. Here the CDR3 DNA reads TGCAGTGCTAGAGCGCGGGACAGGAACACTGAAGCTTTCTTT. It encodes CSARARDRNTEAFF.

V and J are TRBV5-4 and TRBJ2-5; TRBD1 is a possible D gene (5 bases). With the DNA end fitting TRBJ2-7 better, the J assignment may be wrong. Per germline, CDR1 SGHNT and CDR2 YYREEE (reference sequence). The CDR3 extends over 16 amino acids. The chain's CDR3 is CASSFFGSPKGYEQYF. The CDR3 nucleotides read TGTGCCAGCAGCTTTTTTGGGTCGCCTAAGGGGTACGAGCAGTACTTC.

This clonotype occurred a few times. The V and J genes are TRBV7-9 and TRBJ2-3; D perhaps matches TRBD2 (5 bases). The germline gives CDR1 SEHNR, CDR2 FQNEAQ (reference sequence). Trimming pared 8 bases from V and 2 bases from J, leaving 20 bases between. The CDR3 runs to 16 residues. DNA for the CDR3: TGTGCCAGCGCTATCGGCGGCGGCGGACTCACAGATACGCAGTATTTT. Translation: CASAIGGGGLTDTQYF. The full variable domain, with the rest looked up from reference TRBV7-9 and TRBJ2-3, is DTGVSQNPRHKITKRGQNVTFRCDPISEHNRLYWYRQTLGQGPEFLTYFQNEAQLEKSRLLSDRFSAERPKGSFSTLEIQRTEQGDSAMYLCASAIGGGGLTDTQYFGPGTRLTVL.

This clonotype was detected only a few times. The chain joins TRBV29-1 to TRBJ2-1; 9 bases map to TRBD1. The CDR3 has 14 residues. Germline CDR1 and CDR2: SQVTM and ANQGSEA. The trim removed 3 bases at V and 8 bases at J, leaving 8 bases unmatched. The CDR3 DNA sequence: TGCAGCGTTGACCCGGGACAGGGTAGGGATGAGCAGTTCTTC. This encodes CSVDPGQGRDEQFF.

The chain uses TRBV20-1 and TRBJ2-7; TRBD1 aligns across 10 bases. With V trimmed by 7 bases and J by 7 bases, 10 bases remained unmatched. Looked up from germline, CDR1 is DFQATT and CDR2 is SNEGSKA (reference sequence). This CDR3 is 13 amino acids long. The CDR3 region is CSGDRDRGDEQYF. The CDR3 nucleotides are TGCAGTGGAGACCGGGACAGGGGCGATGAGCAGTACTTC.

V is TRBV10-3 and J is TRBJ1-6; 10 bases map to TRBD1. Germline-derived CDR1 and CDR2 are ENHRY and SYGVKD. J was trimmed by 6 bases and V by 10 bases; bases with no gene match: 9. The CDR3 sequence is 15 residues long. The CDR3 DNA follows: TGTGCCAGCGCTCCGGGACAGGGGTTTAATTCACCCCTCCACTTT. Protein: CASAPGQGFNSPLHF.

V gene TRBV5-5 combines with J gene TRBJ1-6, with no clear D. With 3 bases removed from V and 7 bases from J, the gap between germline ends came to 8 bases. CDR1 and CDR2 from the germline V gene are SGHKS and YYEKEE (reference sequence). The CDR3 runs 13 residues. CDR3 protein: CASSSHGNSPLHF. The CDR3 DNA reads as TGTGCCAGCAGCTCACACGGCAATTCACCCCTCCACTTT.

This clonotype was seen many times. The gene calls are TRBV29-1 and TRBJ2-2; TRBD1 agrees at 8 bases. Germline lookup yields CDR1 SQVTM and CDR2 ANQGSEA. V was clipped by 4 bases and J by 6 bases; unmatched bases: 16. CDR3 length: 17 residues. CDR3 protein: CSVGAYGTGRLAGELFF. The CDR3 DNA reads as TGCAGCGTTGGGGCTTACGGGACAGGTCGTCTCGCCGGGGAGCTGTTTTTT.

This clonotype came up a few times. The J gene is TRBJ1-6, the V gene TRBV27; D is unresolved. Germline loops: CDR1 MNHEY, CDR2 SMNVEV (reference sequence). The CDR3 totals 14 residues. V dropped 10 bases and J dropped 7 bases, with 17 bases sitting between them. Here the CDR3 reads CATGPLGGNSPLHF. In DNA, the CDR3 is TGTGCCACCGGTCCTCTCGGAGGAAATTCACCCCTCCACTTT.

This clonotype was detected a few times. The rearrangement uses TRBV7-8 and TRBJ1-2; 8 nucleotides line up with TRBD1. The V gene's germline CDR1 is SGHVS and CDR2 FQNEAQ. With 5 bases clipped from V and 4 bases from J, the junction kept 9 bases outside the gene matches. The CDR3 totals 15 residues. DNA for the CDR3: TGTGCCAGCAGCCCGAACGGACAGGGCGGCTATGGCTACACCTTC. Residues: CASSPNGQGGYGYTF.

The table lists this clonotype with a few counts. This chain uses TRBV20-1 with TRBJ2-3; D remains ambiguous. The V and J ends lost 0 bases and 10 bases respectively, with 11 bases between them. This CDR3 has 12 amino acids. Germline V gene data show CDR1 as DFQATT and CDR2 as SNEGSKA (reference sequence). The CDR3 nucleotides are TGCAGTGCTAGAGAGAGCGCCCCCGCGCAGTATTTT. Translation: CSARESAPAQYF.

This chain joins TRBV30 and TRBJ2-7, with TRBD1 matching 9 bases. V was clipped by 7 bases and J by 3 bases; unmatched bases: 10. The CDR3 runs 14 residues. Per germline, CDR1 GTSNPN and CDR2 SVGIG (reference sequence). CDR3 sequence: CAFAPRDRDYEQYF. CDR3 bases: TGTGCCTTCGCCCCCCGGGACAGGGACTACGAGCAGTACTTC.

This clonotype was seen a few times. The gene calls are TRBV5-6 and TRBJ1-5; 9 bases are a match to TRBD1. Germline values: CDR1 SGHDT, CDR2 YYEEEE. This CDR3 region has 15 residues. J gave up 7 bases and V 4 bases, and 9 bases lay outside the gene matches. CDR3 in amino acids: CASSRVGQGGQPQHF. Written as DNA, the CDR3 is TGTGCCAGCAGCCGCGTGGGACAGGGCGGGCAGCCCCAGCATTTT.

This clonotype was found a few times. The chain carries TRBV5-1 and TRBJ2-7; D not certain. The germline V gene encodes CDR1 SGHRS and CDR2 YFSETQ. V dropped 4 bases and J dropped 3 bases, with 11 bases sitting between them. CDR3 size: 13 residues. CDR3 DNA sequence: TGCGCCAGCAGCATAGGACGGAGCTACGAGCAGTACTTC. Translated, it gives CASSIGRSYEQYF.

J is TRBJ2-1 and V is TRBV20-1; possibly TRBD1 for D (6 bases). Germline CDR1 DFQATT, CDR2 SNEGSKA (reference sequence). The CDR3 runs 13 residues. The germline V and J ends were trimmed by 4 bases and 4 bases, with 11 bases remaining between them. CDR3 region: CSATGQTYNEQFF. In nucleotides, the CDR3 is TGCAGTGCTACCGGACAGACGTACAATGAGCAGTTCTTC.

The chain carries TRBV12-3 or TRBV12-4 and TRBJ1-1; D is undetermined. The CDR3 length is 13 residues. The germline V and J ends were trimmed by 5 bases and 0 bases, with 7 bases remaining between them. CDR3 in amino acids: CASSTQVNTEAFF. The CDR3, as DNA: TGTGCCAGCAGTACTCAAGTGAACACTGAAGCTTTCTTT.

The chain couples TRBV20-1 to TRBJ2-3; D gene unclear. The ends were cut back, 6 bases at V and 1 base at J, with 17 bases in the middle. Germline assignment: CDR1 DFQATT and CDR2 SNEGSKA (reference sequence). The CDR3 is made up of 15 amino acids. The DNA of the CDR3 is TGCAGTGCCCCCCGGGCGGTCCCTCGCACAGATACGCAGTATTTT. Amino acid sequence: CSAPRAVPRTDTQYF.

To note about this clonotype: A much larger clonotype is one base distant, so this may be a read error. The gene calls are TRBV20-1 and TRBJ1-6; D not certain. The CDR3 is 14 residues long. Germline CDR1 DFQATT, CDR2 SNEGSKA (reference sequence). V gave up 3 bases and J gave up 0 bases, with 6 bases separating them. As DNA, the CDR3 is TGCAGTGCTAGGGCCAGCTCCTATAATTCACCCCTCCACTTT. It codes for CSARASSYNSPLHF.